This section outlines one T cell receptor (beta chain) sequence together with its context. Using a J-beta primer mix together with a sample-barcoded 5' primer, a second PCR was run for about 7 to 12 cycles. TCRdb processed the 5' RACE reads anew with MiXCR; each CDR3 protein has one entry. The data show about 750,000 distinct CDR3 sequences, 53% seen once. This CDR3 has 14 amino acids. The germline CDR1 and CDR2 sequences are KGHSH and LQKENI. The source of the sample is a study of blood T cells in healthy people across ages. The chain employs TRBV18 and TRBJ2-4; 10 bases map to TRBD2. Near its end, the DNA agrees better with TRBJ2-7, so the J call may be wrong. The sample taken for sequencing was blood. The receptor was derived from a man at least 80 years old in good health. CDR3 in amino acids: CASSPLAGEVEQYF. For the CDR3, the DNA is TGTGCCAGCTCACCCCTAGCGGGAGAAGTCGAGCAGTACTTC.